The TCR beta chain under discussion was sequenced for a study of cytomegalovirus exposure and HLA in healthy donors. Study in general: Some 85 million unique TCRs from HLA-typed donors were held in an early data release. Study-wide results and caveats: Relative to the roughly 700-donor mean, N-insertions were reportedly fewer in an Asian-associated ancestry cluster in a later analysis. Through in vitro validation, a few CMV-associated chains were shown to be specific for CMV antigens. Common viral pathogens seemed, in a later analysis, to connect with several of the most significant clusters.

Primers: 60 Vbeta forward and 13 Jbeta reverse. Produced via immunoSEQ multiplex PCR; TCRdb's table is partial and in-frame only. The sample carries 150,000 to 200,000 clones, over 9.5% recorded once. V shed 4 bases, J shed 3 bases, and the junction held 2 bases outside the gene matches. CDR1 SGHVS and CDR2 FQNEAQ come from the germline V gene. The CDR3 totals 14 residues. Note on this clone: Its target is unknown.

The gene calls are TRBV7-8 and TRBJ1-1; 10 nucleotides match TRBD1. Specimen: PBMCs. The receptor was derived from a man in his fifties in good health and CMV-seropositive. The CDR3 spells CASSSGTGDTEAFF. The CDR3 bases are TGTGCCAGCAGCTCCGGGACAGGGGACACTGAAGCTTTCTTT.